This TCR beta chain emerged from a study of T-cell memory formation after mild COVID-19 (dated by TCRdb to 2020 to 2023). The study in broad terms: TCR sequence clusters from the two donors were found to be largely donor specific. In a couple of donors, T-cell clones that expanded and contracted after mild COVID-19 were followed by sequencing TCRalpha and TCRbeta repertoires longitudinally. The cohort comprised two young, previously healthy adult volunteers, one female and one male. What the authors observed across the whole study: Clones that contracted from day 15 to 85 showed balanced CD4/CD8 phenotypes, whereas a second wave of clones that expanded from day 15 to 37 leaned towards CD4+. The study included only two mild cases, and larger cohorts that include severe cases with pre-infection samples were judged to be necessary. SARS-CoV-2 specificity was not confirmed for the second-wave clones peaking on day 37. Contracting CD4+ clones appeared mostly in the CM and EM memory subsets, whereas CD8+ clones were enriched in EMRA. Some responding clones were detected in pre-infection memory, which suggested that pre-existing cross-reactive memory T cells had joined the SARS-CoV-2 response.

TCRdb names Illumina NovaSeq 6000 as the instrument used. Using 5'RACE with constant-segment primers, TCRalpha and TCRbeta cDNA libraries were constructed, with sample barcodes and unique molecular identifiers added in the process. Trizol reagent was used to extract RNA from every sample. Libraries were amplified in two PCR steps, with a second sample barcode and Illumina TruSeq adapters added in the second step. Libraries were sequenced on an Illumina NovaSeq with 2 x 150 bp paired-end reads. Per the source publication's procedure: Reads were demultiplexed and collapsed into UMI-guided consensus sequences with migec v1.2.7. Using mixcr v2.1.11, UMI consensuses were aligned to TRA and TRB V and J templates and then assembled into clonotypes. A clonotype was counted as expanded or contracted only if both edgeR and NoisET called the change significant, with noise models trained on biological replicates. For edgeR calls, a false discovery rate-adjusted p below 0.01 and a log2 fold-change threshold of 1 were applied. As an exploratory analysis of dynamics, PCA with hierarchical clustering was applied to max-normalized trajectories of the 1000 most abundant clonotypes. Separately sequenced CD4+ and CD8+ repertoires were used to assign a CD4 or CD8 phenotype to each responding clone. Clones were called with MiXCR by TCRdb after fastp trimmed the public reads at Q25, and only in-frame beta chains were retained. Rows are unified per CDR3 protein, each entry keeping the most common DNA and genes. TCRdb, rather than the study authors, made the V and J calls. The sample table holds about half a million distinct CDR3 sequences, of which around a sixth were seen once. The ten biggest clones cover 9% to 15% of the sample.

Ficoll-Paque density gradient centrifugation was the method used to isolate PBMCs. Concerning this clonotype itself: What this receptor recognizes is not known. The sample holds no much larger clone one base away, and base qualities are not on file.

The sequence derives from an adult woman who had mild COVID-19 (a few samples of this study predate the infection). The sample titles of this study are shuffled in the database, so cell type and time point are left out; the donor was told from shared clones. The sample taken for sequencing was PBMCs or a T cell subset sorted from them (not recorded which).

The DNA sequence follows: TGTGCCAGCAGCTTTGACAGGCAAAGCAATCAGCCCCAGCATTTT. Its translation reads: CASSFDRQSNQPQHF. The chain was built from TRBV11-2 and TRBJ1-5, with TRBD1 tentatively as D gene (6 bases match). Counted from cysteine to phenylalanine, this CDR3 has 15 amino acids. Just CDR3 DNA is preserved here, 45 bases in frame from base 1. V was cut back by 3 bases and J by 1 base, leaving a gap of 10 bases between them. Taken from the germline V gene, the CDR1 and CDR2 loops are SGHAT and FQNNGV.